One and the same sample provided the 23 T cell receptor beta chains below, sequenced in a study of cytomegalovirus exposure and HLA in healthy donors. The PCR ran on 60 Vbeta and 13 Jbeta primers. Assay used: immunoSEQ multiplex PCR; TCRdb lists only in-frame clones, some missing. In the table there are approximately 150,000 clones, about 82% of which are singletons. Sequenced input: PBMCs. These receptors all stem from a woman aged 30 to 39 in good health and CMV-seropositive.

V usage is TRBV28 and J usage is TRBJ1-2; 8 nucleotides line up with TRBD1. The J segment lost 4 bases and the V segment lost 3 bases, leaving 7 bases of the junction unmatched. The CDR3 sequence is 15 residues long. CDR1 is MDHEN, CDR2 SYDVKM, per germline. The chain's CDR3 is CASSFPDRGSYGYTF. The DNA of the CDR3 is TGTGCCAGCAGTTTCCCCGACAGGGGCTCCTATGGCTACACCTTC.

This clone was recorded only once. Relative to the germline gene, one junction end is altered; a read error may explain this. Distinct nucleotide sequences in the sample also encode this CDR3. The J gene is TRBJ2-7, the V gene TRBV5-1; 9 bases are shared with TRBD1. The CDR3 length is 15 residues. Looked up from germline, CDR1 is SGHRS and CDR2 is YFSETQ. The CDR3 DNA follows: TGTGCCAGCAGCTTCCGGGACAGGGTAAACTACGAGCAGTACTTC. Translating it yields CASSFRDRVNYEQYF.

Here the CDR3 DNA reads TGCGCCAGCAGCGTACGGGGCAATGAGCAGTTCTTC. Amino acids: CASSVRGNEQFF. The chain combines TRBV5-1 with TRBJ2-1, with a weak D call TRBD2 (5 bases). The CDR3 extends over 12 amino acids. Germline CDR1 reads SGHRS; CDR2 reads YFSETQ. Trimming pared 4 bases from V and 6 bases from J, leaving 8 bases between.

CDR3 sequence (DNA): TGTGCCAGCAGCTTATCCCTAGCGGGGGCCAACAATGAGCAGTTCTTC. Translating it yields CASSLSLAGANNEQFF. The chain carries TRBV7-9 and TRBJ2-1, with 10 bases matching TRBD2. CDR3 length: 16 residues. Germline V gene lookup returns CDR1 SEHNR and CDR2 FQNEAQ (reference sequence). Germline trimming cut 2 bases from V and 5 bases from J; bases unmatched to any gene: 6.

The count of this clone is one. The rearrangement uses TRBV5-6 and TRBJ2-2; 7 nucleotides match TRBD1. The V gene's germline CDR1 is SGHDT and CDR2 YYEEEE. This CDR3 has 15 residues. J was trimmed by 3 bases and V by 4 bases; bases with no gene match: 6. CDR3 DNA sequence: TGTGCCAGCAGCCTCGGACAGGCCCACACCGGGGAGCTGTTTTTT. Its protein is CASSLGQAHTGELFF.

V and J are TRBV7-2 and TRBJ2-1; TRBD2 aligns across 11 bases. The CDR3 loop spans 16 amino acids. CDR1 SGHTA and CDR2 FQGNSA come from the germline V gene. V trimming: 2 bases; J trimming: 6 bases; junction bases outside the gene matches: 6. The CDR3 nucleotides are TGTGCCAGCAGCTTAAGGGGACTAGCGGCCTCCAATGAGCAGTTCTTC. Amino acid sequence: CASSLRGLAASNEQFF.

The rearrangement joins TRBV27 to TRBJ1-4; the D gene is possibly TRBD1 (6 bases). The CDR3 is 16 amino acids. Per the germline V gene, CDR1 is MNHEY and CDR2 is SMNVEV (reference sequence). V shed 8 bases and J shed 8 bases, with 24 bases lying between them. The DNA of the CDR3 is TGTGCCAGCGGCTTCCCCTCTCCGGGACAAAACGAAAAACTGTTTTTT. Protein: CASGFPSPGQNEKLFF.

The CDR3 region is CASSSAGGGNIQYF. CDR3 sequence (DNA): TGTGCCAGCAGCTCAGCGGGGGGGGGAAACATTCAGTACTTC. This sequence joins TRBV5-4 and TRBJ2-4; 10 bases fit TRBD2. In germline, CDR1 is SGHNT, CDR2 YYREEE (reference sequence). Unmatched junction bases numbered 3, after V lost 3 bases and J lost 6 bases. There are 14 residues in the CDR3. Supplemented by reference TRBV5-4 and TRBJ2-4, the full variable domain reads ETGVTQSPTHLIKTRGQQVTLRCSSQSGHNTVSWYQQALGQGPQFIFQYYREEENGRGNFPPRFSGLQFPNYSSELNVNALELDDSALYLCASSSAGGGNIQYFGAGTRLSVL.

The chain has TRBV7-3 and TRBJ2-5, with 14 bases aligning to TRBD2. Germline V gene lookup returns CDR1 SGHTA and CDR2 FQGTGA. The CDR3 is 16 residues long. V lost 4 bases, J lost 1 base, and 2 bases stayed unmatched. The CDR3 region is CASSSGLAGGQETQYF. CDR3 in DNA: TGTGCCAGCAGCTCAGGACTAGCGGGGGGCCAAGAGACCCAGTACTTC.

Regarding this clone: A read error may produce the germline difference seen at one junction end. The chain joins TRBV4-3 to TRBJ1-5, with 7 bases aligning to TRBD1. This CDR3 is built from 13 residues. From germline, CDR1 is LGHNA and CDR2 YSLEER. As DNA, the CDR3 is TGCGCCAGCAGCCAAGATGTAGGGACAGAAAGGTATTTT. This codes for CASSQDVGTERYF.

The rearrangement joins TRBV28 to TRBJ2-7; 8 bases align to TRBD1. Looked up from germline, CDR1 is MDHEN and CDR2 is SYDVKM. The length of the CDR3 is 15 residues. The junction had 9 bases not matched to a gene; V was cut back by 5 bases and J by 3 bases. The CDR3 loop reads CASSPRGQAGYEQYF. The CDR3 region has the DNA TGTGCCAGCAGTCCCCGGGGACAGGCTGGCTACGAGCAGTACTTC.

The chain joins TRBV7-9 to TRBJ2-2, with TRBD1 matching over 7 bases. The CDR3 contains 14 residues. Looked up from germline, CDR1 is SEHNR and CDR2 is FQNEAQ (reference sequence). The V gene end was trimmed by 5 bases and the J gene end by 2 bases; junction bases not matched to a gene: 2. The CDR3 nucleotides are TGTGCCAGCAGCCGACAGGGCAACACCGGGGAGCTGTTTTTT. Amino acid sequence: CASSRQGNTGELFF.

The chain joins TRBV2 to TRBJ2-1, with TRBD2 matching 7 bases. J gave up 6 bases and V 7 bases, and 9 bases lay outside the gene matches. Germline assignment: CDR1 SNHLY and CDR2 FYNNEI. CDR3 length: 14 residues. CDR3 loop: CASTRERGINEQFF. For the CDR3, the DNA is TGTGCCAGCACTCGAGAGCGGGGCATCAATGAGCAGTTCTTC.

The rearrangement joins TRBV5-1 to TRBJ2-2; 7 positions agree with TRBD1. V dropped 5 bases and J dropped 3; count of bases not matched to a gene: 4. The CDR3 loop spans 14 amino acids. CDR1 is SGHRS, CDR2 YFSETQ, per germline. The CDR3 coding sequence is TGCGCCAGCAGGAGGGGGCTATACACCGGGGAGCTGTTTTTT. Encoded protein: CASRRGLYTGELFF.

The chain joins TRBV11-1 to TRBJ2-3; 9 nucleotides match TRBD2. The CDR3 totals 16 residues. V gave up 2 bases and J gave up 4 bases; unmatched junction bases: 7. In germline, CDR1 is SGHAT, CDR2 FQDESV (reference sequence). Written as DNA, the CDR3 is TGTGCCAGCAGCTTAAGGATTAGCGGGGGTGCAGATACGCAGTATTTT. Translated: CASSLRISGGADTQYF. The complete variable domain, with remaining parts taken from reference TRBV11-1 and TRBJ2-3, reads EAEVAQSPRYKITEKSQAVAFWCDPISGHATLYWYRQILGQGPELLVQFQDESVVDDSQLPKDRFSAERLKGVDSTLKIQPAELGDSAMYLCASSLRISGGADTQYFGPGTRLTVL.

The chain joins TRBV5-4 to TRBJ2-1; D not resolved. The germline CDR1 and CDR2 sequences are SGHNT and YYREEE (reference sequence). The germline V and J ends were trimmed by 0 bases and 0 bases, with 10 bases remaining between them. The CDR3 runs 16 residues. CDR3 region: CASSLETGSSYNEQFF. For the CDR3, the DNA is TGTGCCAGCAGCTTGGAAACGGGTAGCTCCTACAATGAGCAGTTCTTC. Full variable domain (outside the CDR3, taken from reference TRBV5-4 and TRBJ2-1): ETGVTQSPTHLIKTRGQQVTLRCSSQSGHNTVSWYQQALGQGPQFIFQYYREEENGRGNFPPRFSGLQFPNYSSELNVNALELDDSALYLCASSLETGSSYNEQFFGPGTRLTVL.

This clone was counted once. V usage is TRBV7-9 and J usage is TRBJ2-2; 10 bases line up with TRBD1. V lost 7 bases and J lost 7; bases outside the gene matches: 9. CDR3 length equals 15 residues. Germline V gene data show CDR1 as SEHNR and CDR2 as FQNEAQ (reference sequence). As DNA, the CDR3 is TGTGCCAGCACTCTAGACAGGGGGCGATACGGGGAGCTGTTTTTT. Residues: CASTLDRGRYGELFF.

The chain recombines TRBV5-1 with TRBJ1-1; 9 bases line up with TRBD1. Looked up from germline, CDR1 is SGHRS and CDR2 is YFSETQ. The V gene end was trimmed by 2 bases and the J gene end by 5 bases; junction bases not matched to a gene: 10. The CDR3 contains 16 residues. This chain's CDR3 is CASSFVEWTGETEAFF. In DNA form, the CDR3 reads TGCGCCAGCAGCTTTGTTGAATGGACAGGGGAGACTGAAGCTTTCTTT.

This chain connects TRBV5-6 to TRBJ1-1; tentative D call: TRBD1 (6 bases). Germline loops: CDR1 SGHDT, CDR2 YYEEEE. Trimming removed 6 bases from V and 12 bases from J, with 15 bases in between. The CDR3 has 11 residues. Here the CDR3 DNA reads TGTGCCAGCACCCGGGGAGGGGGAACTTTCTTT. Encoded protein: CASTRGGGTFF.

The gene calls are TRBV5-1 and TRBJ2-1; the D is unclear. Between the trimmed V and J ends, which lost 2 bases and 7 bases, there was a span of 10 bases. This CDR3 has 13 residues. Per germline, CDR1 SGHRS and CDR2 YFSETQ. The CDR3 region is CASSFGLLNEQFF. CDR3 DNA sequence: TGCGCCAGCAGCTTTGGCCTTTTGAATGAGCAGTTCTTC.

This chain connects TRBV4-1 to TRBJ1-2; the match to TRBD1 covers 10 bases. V trimming: 3 bases; J trimming: 4 bases; junction bases outside the gene matches: 8. The CDR3 has 16 residues. Germline V lookup: CDR1 MGHRA, CDR2 YSYEKL. The CDR3 DNA sequence: TGCGCCAGCAGCCAGCAAGCCCGGGACAGGGGCTATGGCTACACCTTC. It codes for CASSQQARDRGYGYTF.

This sequence joins TRBV2 and TRBJ2-2; possibly TRBD2 for D (5 bases). Germline V gives CDR1 SNHLY, CDR2 FYNNEI. The CDR3 covers 14 residues. Trimming took 6 bases from V and 6 from J, leaving 14 bases between them. CDR3 DNA sequence: TGTGCCAGCAGCCCTCAAGGAGGCGCCGGGGAGCTGTTTTTT. Encoded protein: CASSPQGGAGELFF.

The chain recombines TRBV4-3 with TRBJ1-2; no definite D call. V dropped 1 base and J dropped 0 bases, with 12 bases sitting between them. The germline CDR1 and CDR2 sequences are LGHNA and YSLEER. CDR3 length: 16 residues. CDR3 amino acids: CASSQVIAATNYGYTF. CDR3 in DNA: TGCGCCAGCAGCCAAGTCATAGCAGCGACTAACTATGGCTACACCTTC.